This T cell receptor beta chain emerged from a study of T cells expressing NK-cell markers. Study-wide context: All TCR beta repertoires analysed originated from sorted CD3+CD56+NKG2C+, CD3+CD56+NKG2C- and CD3+CD56-NKG2C+ T cells.

CDR1 is LNHDA and CDR2 is SQIVND in the germline V gene (reference sequence). The CDR3 has 15 amino acids. Details on this clonotype: Antigen unknown.

Each CDR3 protein gets one entry in TCRdb, which reprocessed the 5' RACE reads and gives no DNA. The sample's table shows 150,000 to 200,000 distinct CDR3 sequences. Study-level findings and limits: Nothing established the HCMV specificity of expanded NKG2C+ T cell clones. Similarly, these clonotypes led the CD3+CD56-NKG2C+ fraction as well in several donors. In roughly six donors, dominant NKG2C+ clonotypes were about 1.0-7.0% of CD8+ T cells.

The specimen was blood T cells: a sorted CD56 or NKG2C T cell subset, CD4+ or CD8+ T cells, or bulk PBMC T cells (not recorded which). The chain carries TRBV19 and TRBJ2-1; the D gene TCRdb calls, TRBD1, cannot be checked with no DNA. The sequence came from a man aged 18-70 years in good health. CDR3 residues: CASSNGPGGYNEQFF. Based on the CDR3 plus reference TRBV19 and TRBJ2-1, the full variable domain is DGGITQSPKYLFRKEGQNVTLSCEQNLNHDAMYWYRQDPGQGLRLIYYSQIVNDFQKGDIAEGYSVSREKKESFPLTVTSAQKNPTAFYLCASSNGPGGYNEQFFGPGTRLTVL.